Listed below are T cell receptor beta chains from one sample, sequenced in a study of shared clonotypes between healthy human individuals. The protocol was immunoSEQ multiplex PCR, while the TCRdb copy is restricted to in-frame clones and leaves out a portion. This table holds some 360,000 clones, around 79% found once. Sequencing was carried out using memory CD4+ T cells sorted from blood. These TCRs come from a man in his thirties or forties in good health. The CDR3 runs from the conserved cysteine through the conserved F or W. D genes are given only for firm matches. A clone size is listed for some rows: how often the clone was seen (once, few, many), or a class if it is expanded.

J | D | V | size | DNA | CDR3
TRBJ2-7 | TRBD1 | TRBV4-2 | NA | TGTGCCAGCAGCGCCTTGGACAGGGGAAGCTCCTACGAGCAGTACTTC | CASSALDRGSSYEQYF
TRBJ1-2 | NA | TRBV29-1 | few | TGCAGCGTTGCGGAGGGGCTTGGCTACACCTTC | CSVAEGLGYTF
TRBJ1-2 | TRBD1 | TRBV11-2 | once | TGTGCCAGCAGCCCAAACCAGGGACAGTATGGCTACACCTTC | CASSPNQGQYGYTF
TRBJ2-1 | TRBD2 | TRBV19 | few | TGTGCCAGTAGTCATACTTTAGCGGGAGAGGGTTACAATGAGCAGTTCTTC | CASSHTLAGEGYNEQFF
TRBJ1-5 | TRBD1 | TRBV10-3 | few | TGTGCCATCAGGGAGGGACAGGGAGCAGGTCAGCCCCAGCATTTT | CAIREGQGAGQPQHF
TRBJ2-1 | TRBD2 | TRBV5-1 | NA | TGCGCCAGCAGCTCGGGACTAGCGGATTACAATGAGCAGTTCTTC | CASSSGLADYNEQFF
TRBJ2-7 | NA | TRBV5-6 | NA | TGTGCCAGCAGCCGAGGGGTTAGCGCCTCCTACGAGCAGTACTTC | CASSRGVSASYEQYF
TRBJ2-3 | NA | TRBV5-4 | NA | TGTGCCAGCAGCTTGGAAGGGACAGATACGCAGTATTTT | CASSLEGTDTQYF
TRBJ2-2 | NA | TRBV9 | medium-sized | TGTGCCAGCAGCGTAGAGGTTAGCTTTTTGACCGGGGAGCTGTTTTTT | CASSVEVSFLTGELFF
TRBJ2-3 | NA | TRBV10-3 | NA | TGTGCCATCAAAGGAGAAGATACGCAGTATTTT | CAIKGEDTQYF
TRBJ2-1 | NA | TRBV29-1 | NA | TGCAGCGTTGAAGATCCCCCTAGCTCGTCCTCCTACAATGAGCAGTTCTTC | CSVEDPPSSSSYNEQFF
TRBJ2-7 | TRBD2 | TRBV28 | NA | TGTGCCAGTCTGTCAGCGGGAGGGCCTTTTGAGCAGTACTTC | CASLSAGGPFEQYF
TRBJ2-1 | NA | TRBV2 | NA | TGTGCCAGCAAAGGCAGACTGGAATACAATGAGCAGTTCTTC | CASKGRLEYNEQFF
TRBJ2-1 | TRBD2 | TRBV9 | once | TGTGCCAGCAGCGTAGGAGGACTAGACCGAAACAATGAGCAGTTCTTC | CASSVGGLDRNNEQFF
TRBJ2-2 | TRBD1 | TRBV7-3 | NA | TGTGCCAGCAGCCTACAGGGGTGGACCGGGGAGCTGTTTTTT | CASSLQGWTGELFF
TRBJ1-4 | NA | TRBV6-1 | NA | TGTGCCAGTAAGACAGGCCTACTTGAAAAACTGTTTTTT | CASKTGLLEKLFF
TRBJ2-1 | NA | TRBV5-1 | NA | TGCGCCAGCAGGGACTCGGAATACAATGAGCAGTTCTTC | CASRDSEYNEQFF
TRBJ1-4 | TRBD1 | TRBV7-9 | NA | TGTGCCAGTAGACAGGGCAATAATGAAAAACTGTTTTTT | CASRQGNNEKLFF
TRBJ2-5 | NA | TRBV6-1 | NA | TGTGCCAGCAGTGAAAATGGGGAAAAGACCCAGTACTTC | CASSENGEKTQYF
TRBJ1-3 | NA | TRBV7-2 | NA | TGTGCCAGCAGCTTAGTGGGGGGCGACTCTGGAAACACCATATATTTT | CASSLVGGDSGNTIYF
TRBJ2-1 | NA | TRBV30 | NA | TGTGCCTGCACTCCCCGGAATGAGCAGTTCTTC | CACTPRNEQFF
TRBJ1-1 | NA | TRBV7-9 | NA | TGTGCCGGAAGGAAAGGAGGGACTGAAGCTTTCTTT | CAGRKGGTEAFF
TRBJ2-3 | TRBD2 | TRBV9 | NA | TGTGCCAGCAGCGCACTAGCGGATAAGACAGATACGCAGTATTTT | CASSALADKTDTQYF
TRBJ2-7 | NA | TRBV29-1 | NA | TGCAGCGTTCGTCGCAGCGCAACCTACGAGCAGTACTTC | CSVRRSATYEQYF
TRBJ2-5 | NA | TRBV7-3 | NA | TGTGCCAGCAGTTCTGGGTCGCGAGAGACCCAGTACTTC | CASSSGSRETQYF